This TCR beta chain was identified in a study of shared clonotypes between healthy human individuals. Using about 190 ng DNA, tens of thousands of T cell genomes, the sorted-subset replicate PCRs were run. Per the study methods: Junction-only immunoSEQ sequences carried no quality scores, so filtering differed. This table comes from immunoSEQ multiplex PCR, and its TCRdb copy is limited to in-frame clones, with some not included. V, J and clone size reflect that table, while D and trimming were determined from the DNA. The sample holds about 2.1 million clones, more than 85% seen once. Study outcomes and limitations: A handful of donors held about 4.5% of naive CD4 clonotypes in common. The study's rarefaction showed incomplete sorted-subset sequencing despite large depth.

Points on this clone: Antigen unknown.

CD45RO-negative, CCR7-selected cells formed the naive CD8 fraction, which excluded terminally differentiated effector memory CD45RA+ cells. Germline values: CDR1 SGDLS, CDR2 YYNGEE. The CDR3 has 14 amino acids. Trimming shortened V by 3 bases and J by 6 bases, and 13 bases separated the two germline ends. The TCR originated in a man between 18 and 29 years old in good health. Some clones in this sample may be carry-over from other donors' samples. Specimen: naive CD8+ T cells from PBMCs. The V call is TRBV9, the J call TRBJ2-1; the D is unclear. In DNA, the CDR3 is TGTGCCAGCAGCGCGTCTAAGGGCGGCAATGAGCAGTTCTTC. This translates into CASSASKGGNEQFF.